A single sample is the source of the 10 T cell receptor beta chains below, sequenced in a study of cytomegalovirus exposure and HLA in healthy donors. With 60 Vbeta and 13 Jbeta primers, the PCR was carried out. TCRdb keeps only in-frame clones here, not all; method: immunoSEQ multiplex PCR. The data show 150,000 to 200,000 clones, around 77% seen once. Sequences were obtained from PBMCs. These receptors were obtained from a man aged 45 to 65 in good health and CMV-seropositive.

The V gene is TRBV28, the J gene TRBJ2-5, with D uncertain. The end of the DNA fits TRBJ2-7 better, so the J call may be wrong. Germline CDR1 reads MDHEN; CDR2 reads SYDVKM. The CDR3 runs to 14 residues. The CDR3 sequence is CASSWVGSSLEQYF. Here the CDR3 DNA reads TGTGCCAGCAGTTGGGTCGGTAGCTCCCTCGAGCAGTACTTC.

In DNA, the CDR3 is TGTGCCAGCAGCCAAGATGTACGGCAGGGTGTCTACGAGCAGTACTTC. The encoded protein is CASSQDVRQGVYEQYF. This sequence joins TRBV4-2 and TRBJ2-7, with D possibly TRBD1 on 5 matching bases. Germline V gene data show CDR1 as LGHNA and CDR2 as YNFKEQ. The V end lost 0 bases, the J end lost 3 bases, and 15 bases lay between the germline ends. This CDR3 is 16 amino acids long.

The chain joins TRBV6-1 to TRBJ1-5, with a possible D match to TRBD1 (6 bases). The V and J ends lost 5 bases and 3 bases respectively, with 11 bases between them. This CDR3 is 14 amino acids long. Germline loops: CDR1 MNHNS, CDR2 SASEGT. CDR3 sequence reads: CASSITGYNQPQHF. The CDR3 DNA sequence: TGTGCCAGCAGTATTACAGGGTACAATCAGCCCCAGCATTTT.

V gene TRBV6-1 combines with J gene TRBJ1-3, with D possibly matching TRBD1 (6 bases). Between the trimmed V and J ends, which lost 3 bases and 4 bases, there was a span of 13 bases. CDR3 size: 15 residues. From germline, CDR1 is MNHNS and CDR2 SASEGT. CDR3 nucleotide sequence: TGTGCCAGCAGTGACTACACAGGGTCCGGAAACACCATATATTTT. It encodes CASSDYTGSGNTIYF.

The chain combines TRBV18 with TRBJ2-7; 8 nucleotides agree with TRBD1. The CDR3 has 16 residues. Unmatched junction bases numbered 12, after V lost 3 bases and J lost 5 bases. CDR1 KGHSH and CDR2 LQKENI come from the germline V gene. The CDR3 is CASSPIRPDRGHEQYF. Here the CDR3 DNA reads TGTGCCAGCTCACCTATCCGGCCCGACAGGGGCCACGAGCAGTACTTC. Using reference TRBV18 and TRBJ2-7 for the parts outside the CDR3, the full variable domain is NAGVMQNPRHLVRRRGQEARLRCSPMKGHSHVYWYRQLPEEGLKFMVYLQKENIIDESGMPKERFSAEFPKEGPSILRIQQVVRGDSAAYFCASSPIRPDRGHEQYFGPGTRLTVT.

The chain recombines TRBV19 with TRBJ1-3; D gene unclear. Germline loops: CDR1 LNHDA, CDR2 SQIVND (reference sequence). Trimming removed 3 bases at V and 2 bases at J, with 5 bases between. The CDR3 contains 13 residues. The CDR3 is CASSMRAGNTIYF. CDR3 DNA: TGTGCCAGTAGTATGAGAGCTGGAAACACCATATATTTT.

This clone showed up just once. The rearrangement joins TRBV10-3 to TRBJ2-7, with TRBD1 as a possible D gene (5 bases). Trimming took off 6 bases at V and 2 bases at J, with 14 bases between the two ends. The CDR3 length is 14 residues. Germline lookup yields CDR1 ENHRY and CDR2 SYGVKD. The CDR3 here is CAISDWTSTYEQYF. CDR3 DNA: TGTGCCATCAGCGACTGGACAAGTACCTACGAGCAGTACTTC.

This clone occurred a few times. V gene TRBV5-6 combines with J gene TRBJ1-2; a possible D gene is TRBD1 (5 bases). The CDR3 contains 15 residues. Per germline, CDR1 SGHDT and CDR2 YYEEEE. V was cut by 4 bases and J by 3 bases, with 16 bases left in between. The CDR3 coding sequence is TGTGCCAGCAGCCGACGTAGACAGTCCCACTATGGCTACACCTTC. Encoded protein: CASSRRRQSHYGYTF.

The chain couples TRBV30 to TRBJ2-7; possibly TRBD2 for D (6 bases). This CDR3 spans 13 amino acids. V dropped 3 bases and J dropped 7 bases, with 16 bases sitting between them. Germline values: CDR1 GTSNPN, CDR2 SVGIG (reference sequence). The CDR3, as DNA: TGTGCCTGGAGCGCGGGACCTACGAGGGAGCAGTACTTC. This encodes CAWSAGPTREQYF.

This chain links TRBV5-6 with TRBJ2-5, with D maybe TRBD1 (6 bases). The end of the DNA aligns better with TRBJ2-7, so the J call may be wrong. CDR1 SGHDT and CDR2 YYEEEE come from the germline V gene. The CDR3 contains 16 residues. CDR3 DNA sequence: TGTGCCAGCAGCCCAATAAGAACAGGGATTCAGGGCGAGCAGTACTTC. Its translation is CASSPIRTGIQGEQYF.